Given below is one T cell receptor (beta chain) in context. Its antigen remains unknown. This sample was included in a study of OX40 agonist ivuxolimab in advanced cancers. General study findings and limits: Dosing at 0.1 to 3.0 mg/kg was accompanied by clonal expansion of CD4+ and CD8+ blood T cells by week 6.

Some clones are missing from TCRdb's copy, which holds only in-frame ones; the method was immunoSEQ multiplex PCR. Here the sample spans about 120,000 clones, 80% to 90% being singletons. The length of the CDR3 is 15 residues. J gave up 0 bases and V 7 bases, and 5 bases lay outside the gene matches. Looked up from germline, CDR1 is LNHDA and CDR2 is SQIVND (reference sequence). The clonotype was recovered from an adult with an advanced solid tumor such as melanoma, head and neck, liver or kidney cancer. Sequences were derived from CD4+ or CD8+ T cells sorted from blood, sampled in a trial of the OX40 agonist ivuxolimab. The chain links TRBV19 to TRBJ2-3; 9 positions match TRBD2. The CDR3 region has the DNA TGTGCCAGTACGCTAGCGGGGCTTAGCACAGATACGCAGTATTTT. Its translation is CASTLAGLSTDTQYF.